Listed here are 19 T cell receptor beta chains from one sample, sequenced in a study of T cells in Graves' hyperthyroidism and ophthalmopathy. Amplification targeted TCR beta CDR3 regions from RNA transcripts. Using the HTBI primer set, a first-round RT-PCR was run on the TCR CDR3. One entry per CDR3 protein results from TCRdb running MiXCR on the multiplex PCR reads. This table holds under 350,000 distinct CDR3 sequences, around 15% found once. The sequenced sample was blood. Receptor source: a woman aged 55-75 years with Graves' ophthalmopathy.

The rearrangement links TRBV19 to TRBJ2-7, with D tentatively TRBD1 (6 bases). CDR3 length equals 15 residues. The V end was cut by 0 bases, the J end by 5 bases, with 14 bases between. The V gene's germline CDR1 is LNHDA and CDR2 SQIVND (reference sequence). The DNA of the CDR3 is TGTGCCAGTAGTATAGACCGGCAGGGGATCAACGAGCAGTACTTC. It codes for CASSIDRQGINEQYF.

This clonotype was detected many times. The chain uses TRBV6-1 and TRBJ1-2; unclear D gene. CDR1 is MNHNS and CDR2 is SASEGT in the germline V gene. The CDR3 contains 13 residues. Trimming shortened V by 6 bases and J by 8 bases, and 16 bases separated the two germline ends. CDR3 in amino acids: CASSADRGFGYTF. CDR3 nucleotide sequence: TGTGCCAGCAGCGCCGACCGAGGATTCGGCTACACCTTC.

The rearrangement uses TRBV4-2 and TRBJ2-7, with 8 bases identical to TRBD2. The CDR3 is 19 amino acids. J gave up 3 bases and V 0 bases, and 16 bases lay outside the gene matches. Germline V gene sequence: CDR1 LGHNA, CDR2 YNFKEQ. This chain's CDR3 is CASSQETGTSGSGIYEQYF. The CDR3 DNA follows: TGTGCCAGCAGCCAAGAGACGGGGACGAGCGGGAGCGGTATCTACGAGCAGTACTTC.

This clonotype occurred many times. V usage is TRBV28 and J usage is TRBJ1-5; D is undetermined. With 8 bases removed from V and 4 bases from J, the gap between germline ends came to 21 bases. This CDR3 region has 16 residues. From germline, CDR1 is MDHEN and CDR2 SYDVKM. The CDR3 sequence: CASGLLQEALNQPQHF. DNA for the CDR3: TGTGCCAGCGGGCTACTTCAGGAGGCACTAAATCAGCCCCAGCATTTT.

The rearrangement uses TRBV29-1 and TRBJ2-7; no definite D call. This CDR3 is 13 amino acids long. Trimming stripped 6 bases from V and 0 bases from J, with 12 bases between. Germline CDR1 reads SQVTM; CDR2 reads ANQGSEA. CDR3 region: CSVWVMFSYEQYF. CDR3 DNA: TGCAGCGTGTGGGTAATGTTCTCCTACGAGCAGTACTTC.

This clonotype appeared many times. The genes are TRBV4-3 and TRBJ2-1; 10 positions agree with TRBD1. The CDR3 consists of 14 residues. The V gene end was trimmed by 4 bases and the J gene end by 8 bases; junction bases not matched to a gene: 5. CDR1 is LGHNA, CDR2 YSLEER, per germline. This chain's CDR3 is CASSPRQGADEQFF. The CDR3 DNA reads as TGCGCCAGCAGCCCTCGACAGGGGGCCGATGAGCAGTTCTTC.

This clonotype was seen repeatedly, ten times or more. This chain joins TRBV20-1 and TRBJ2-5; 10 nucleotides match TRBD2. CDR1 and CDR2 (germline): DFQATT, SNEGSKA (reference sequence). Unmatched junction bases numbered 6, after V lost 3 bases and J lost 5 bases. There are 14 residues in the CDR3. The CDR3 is CSARTSGSIETQYF. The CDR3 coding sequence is TGCAGTGCTAGGACTAGCGGGTCCATTGAGACCCAGTACTTC.

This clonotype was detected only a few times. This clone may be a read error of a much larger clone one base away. CDR3 bases: TGCAGTGCCACGGGACAGGGGCACACAGATGCGCAGTATTTT. Its translation: CSATGQGHTDAQYF. The chain joins TRBV20-1 to TRBJ2-3, with TRBD1 matching over 10 bases. Germline loops: CDR1 DFQATT, CDR2 SNEGSKA (reference sequence). CDR3 length: 14 residues.

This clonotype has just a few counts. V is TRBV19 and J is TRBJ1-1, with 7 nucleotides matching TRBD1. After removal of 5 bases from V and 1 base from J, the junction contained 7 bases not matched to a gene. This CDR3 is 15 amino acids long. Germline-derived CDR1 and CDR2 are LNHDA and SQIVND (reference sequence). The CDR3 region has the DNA TGTGCCAGTAGTTTCGGGACAGCAAAGAACACTGAAGCTTTCTTT. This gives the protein CASSFGTAKNTEAFF.

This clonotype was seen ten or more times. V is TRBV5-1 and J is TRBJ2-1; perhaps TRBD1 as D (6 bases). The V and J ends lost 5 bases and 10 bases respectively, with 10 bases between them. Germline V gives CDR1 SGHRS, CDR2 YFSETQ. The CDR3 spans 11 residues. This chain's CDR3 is CASSYDREQFF. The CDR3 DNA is TGCGCCAGCAGTTACGACAGGGAGCAGTTCTTC. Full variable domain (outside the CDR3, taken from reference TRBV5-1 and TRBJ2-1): KAGVTQTPRYLIKTRGQQVTLSCSPISGHRSVSWYQQTPGQGLQFLFEYFSETQRNKGNFPGRFSGRQFSNSRSEMNVSTLELGDSALYLCASSYDREQFFGPGTRLTVL.

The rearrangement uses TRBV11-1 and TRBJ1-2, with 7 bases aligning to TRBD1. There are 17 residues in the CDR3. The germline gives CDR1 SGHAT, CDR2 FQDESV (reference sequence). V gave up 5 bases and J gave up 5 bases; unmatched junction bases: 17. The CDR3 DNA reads TGTGCCAGCAGCCTAGGAGGGACAGCCCAAGGATGGTATGGCTACACCTTC. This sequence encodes CASSLGGTAQGWYGYTF.

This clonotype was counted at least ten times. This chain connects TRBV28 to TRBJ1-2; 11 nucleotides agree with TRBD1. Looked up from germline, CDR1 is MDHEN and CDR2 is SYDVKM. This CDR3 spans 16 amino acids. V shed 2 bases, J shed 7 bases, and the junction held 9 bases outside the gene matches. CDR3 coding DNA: TGTGCCAGCAGTTTAGTCCAGGACAGGGGGCATGGTGGCTACACCTTC. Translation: CASSLVQDRGHGGYTF.

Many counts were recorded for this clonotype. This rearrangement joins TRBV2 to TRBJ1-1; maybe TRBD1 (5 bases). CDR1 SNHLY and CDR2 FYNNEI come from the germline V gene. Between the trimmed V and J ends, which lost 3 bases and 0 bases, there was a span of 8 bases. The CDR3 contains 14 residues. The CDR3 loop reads CASSDIGVNTEAFF. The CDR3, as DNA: TGTGCCAGCAGTGATATAGGGGTGAACACTGAAGCTTTCTTT.

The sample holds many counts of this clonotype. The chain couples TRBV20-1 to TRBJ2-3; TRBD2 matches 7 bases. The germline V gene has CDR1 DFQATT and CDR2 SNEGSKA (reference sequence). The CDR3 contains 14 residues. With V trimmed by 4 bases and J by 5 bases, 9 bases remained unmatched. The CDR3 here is CSAIRAGRGDTQYF. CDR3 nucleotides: TGCAGTGCTATACGAGCGGGGCGCGGAGATACGCAGTATTTT.

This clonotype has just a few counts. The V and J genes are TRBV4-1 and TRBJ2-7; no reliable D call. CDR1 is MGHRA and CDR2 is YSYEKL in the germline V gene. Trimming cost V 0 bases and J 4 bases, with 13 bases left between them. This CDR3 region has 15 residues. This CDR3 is CASSQEDTLLYEQYF. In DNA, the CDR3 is TGCGCCAGCAGCCAAGAAGACACTCTACTGTACGAGCAGTACTTC.

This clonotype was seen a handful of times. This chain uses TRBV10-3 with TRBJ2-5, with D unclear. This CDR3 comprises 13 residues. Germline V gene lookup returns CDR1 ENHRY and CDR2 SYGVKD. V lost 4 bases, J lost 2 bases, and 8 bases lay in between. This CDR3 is CAISGLRQETQYF. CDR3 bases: TGTGCCATCAGTGGACTGAGACAAGAGACCCAGTACTTC.

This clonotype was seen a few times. CDR3 in DNA: TGTGCCAGCAGCTTCGACAACCAGAACTCTGGAAACACCATATATTTT. Amino acid sequence: CASSFDNQNSGNTIYF. V gene TRBV7-6 combines with J gene TRBJ1-3; D is uncertain. With 3 bases removed from V and 0 bases from J, the gap between germline ends came to 12 bases. The CDR3 extends over 16 amino acids. Germline assignment: CDR1 SGHVS and CDR2 FNYEAQ.

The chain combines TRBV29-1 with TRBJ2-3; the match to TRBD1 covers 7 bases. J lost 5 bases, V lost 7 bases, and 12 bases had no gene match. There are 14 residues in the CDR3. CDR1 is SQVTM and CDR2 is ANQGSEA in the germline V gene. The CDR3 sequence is CSATSTGTIDTQYF. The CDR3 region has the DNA TGCAGCGCTACCTCGACAGGGACCATAGATACGCAGTATTTT.

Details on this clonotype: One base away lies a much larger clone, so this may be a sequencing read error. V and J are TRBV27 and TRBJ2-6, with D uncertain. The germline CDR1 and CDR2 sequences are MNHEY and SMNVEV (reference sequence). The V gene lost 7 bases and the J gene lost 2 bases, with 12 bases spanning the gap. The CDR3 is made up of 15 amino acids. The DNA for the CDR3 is TGTGCCAGCAAGTCTCCCCACCCTGGGGCCAACGTCCTGACTTTC. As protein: CASKSPHPGANVLTF.